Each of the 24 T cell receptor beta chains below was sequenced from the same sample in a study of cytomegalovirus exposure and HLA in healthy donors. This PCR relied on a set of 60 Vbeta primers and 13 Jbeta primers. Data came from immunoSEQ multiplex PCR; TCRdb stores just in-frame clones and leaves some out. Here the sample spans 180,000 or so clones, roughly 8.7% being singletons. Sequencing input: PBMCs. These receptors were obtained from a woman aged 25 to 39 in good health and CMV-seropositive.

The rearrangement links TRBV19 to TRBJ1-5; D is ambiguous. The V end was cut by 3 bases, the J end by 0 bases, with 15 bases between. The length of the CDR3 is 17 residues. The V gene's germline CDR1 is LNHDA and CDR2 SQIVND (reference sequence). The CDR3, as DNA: TGTGCCAGTAGTATCTGGGCGAGTACGTATAGCAATCAGCCCCAGCATTTT. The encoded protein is CASSIWASTYSNQPQHF.

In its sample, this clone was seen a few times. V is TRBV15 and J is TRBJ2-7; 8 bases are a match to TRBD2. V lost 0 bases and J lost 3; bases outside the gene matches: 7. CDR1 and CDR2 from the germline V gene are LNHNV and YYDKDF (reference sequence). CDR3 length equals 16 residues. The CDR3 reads CATSRDLIAGNYEQYF. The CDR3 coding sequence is TGTGCCACCAGCAGAGATCTTATAGCGGGAAACTACGAGCAGTACTTC.

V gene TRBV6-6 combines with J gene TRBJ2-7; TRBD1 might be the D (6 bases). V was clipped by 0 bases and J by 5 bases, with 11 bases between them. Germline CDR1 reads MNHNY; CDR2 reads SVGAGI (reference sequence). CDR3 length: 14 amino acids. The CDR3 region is CASSYSVRTDEQYF. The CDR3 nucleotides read TGTGCCAGCAGTTACTCGGTAAGGACAGACGAGCAGTACTTC.

The CDR3 DNA reads TGTGCCAGCAGCTTAGCGTTTGACAGCAAATCTGGAAACACCATATATTTT. It specifies CASSLAFDSKSGNTIYF. The genes are TRBV7-2 and TRBJ1-3; perhaps TRBD1 as D (5 bases). The germline V gene encodes CDR1 SGHTA and CDR2 FQGNSA. The CDR3 totals 17 residues. V was shortened by 0 bases and J by 1 base, with 13 bases between the two germline ends.

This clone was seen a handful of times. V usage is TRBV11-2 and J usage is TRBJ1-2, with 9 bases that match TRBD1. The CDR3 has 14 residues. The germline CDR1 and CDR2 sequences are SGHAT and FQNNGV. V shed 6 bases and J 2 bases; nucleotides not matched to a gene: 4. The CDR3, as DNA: TGTGCCAGCAGTTTCGGACAGGGGAACTATGGCTACACCTTC. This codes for CASSFGQGNYGYTF.

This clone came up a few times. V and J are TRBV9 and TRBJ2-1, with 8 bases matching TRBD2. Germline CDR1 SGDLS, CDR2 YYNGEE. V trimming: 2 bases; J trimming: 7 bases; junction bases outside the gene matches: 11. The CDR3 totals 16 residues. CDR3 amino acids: CASSVMSGRGLNEQFF. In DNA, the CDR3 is TGTGCCAGCAGCGTTATGAGCGGGAGAGGTTTAAATGAGCAGTTCTTC.

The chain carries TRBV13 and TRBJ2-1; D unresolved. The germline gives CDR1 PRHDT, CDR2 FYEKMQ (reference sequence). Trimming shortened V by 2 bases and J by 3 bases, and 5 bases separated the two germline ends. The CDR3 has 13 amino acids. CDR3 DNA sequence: TGTGCCAGCAGCTTATTCCGCTACAATGAGCAGTTCTTC. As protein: CASSLFRYNEQFF.

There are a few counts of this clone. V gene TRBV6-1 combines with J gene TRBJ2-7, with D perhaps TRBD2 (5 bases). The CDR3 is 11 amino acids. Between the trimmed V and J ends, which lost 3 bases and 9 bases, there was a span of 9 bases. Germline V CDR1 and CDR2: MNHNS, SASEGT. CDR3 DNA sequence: TGTGCCAGCAGTGATGCTAGCCCGCAGTACTTC. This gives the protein CASSDASPQYF.

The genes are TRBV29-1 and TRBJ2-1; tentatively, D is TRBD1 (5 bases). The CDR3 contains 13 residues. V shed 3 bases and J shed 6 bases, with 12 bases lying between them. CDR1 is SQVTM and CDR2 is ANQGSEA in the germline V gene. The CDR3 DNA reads TGCAGCGTTGATTCAGGGCCCCCCAATGAGCAGTTCTTC. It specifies CSVDSGPPNEQFF.

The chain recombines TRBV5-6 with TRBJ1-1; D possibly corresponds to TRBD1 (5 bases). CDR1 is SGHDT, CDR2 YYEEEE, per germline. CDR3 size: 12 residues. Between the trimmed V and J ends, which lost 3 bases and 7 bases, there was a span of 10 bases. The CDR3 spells CASSSWGVEAFF. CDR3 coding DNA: TGTGCCAGCAGCTCTTGGGGGGTTGAAGCTTTCTTT. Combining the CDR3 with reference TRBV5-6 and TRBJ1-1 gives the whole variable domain DAGVTQSPTHLIKTRGQQVTLRCSPKSGHDTVSWYQQALGQGPQFIFQYYEEEERQRGNFPDRFSGHQFPNYSSELNVNALLLGDSALYLCASSSWGVEAFFGQGTRLTVV.

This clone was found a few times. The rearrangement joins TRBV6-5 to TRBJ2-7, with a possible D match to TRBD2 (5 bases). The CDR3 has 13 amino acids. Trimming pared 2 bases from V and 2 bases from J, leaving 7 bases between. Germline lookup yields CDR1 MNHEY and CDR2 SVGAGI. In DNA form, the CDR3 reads TGTGCCAGCAGTTACGAGGGAGCCTACGAGCAGTACTTC. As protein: CASSYEGAYEQYF.

The chain's CDR3 is CASRLQGNTEAFF. In DNA, the CDR3 is TGTGCCAGCAGGCTACAGGGGAACACTGAAGCTTTCTTT. The V call is TRBV6-1, the J call TRBJ1-1; perhaps TRBD1 as D (6 bases). CDR3 length: 13 amino acids. The germline V gene has CDR1 MNHNS and CDR2 SASEGT. V gave up 6 bases and J gave up 1 base, with 9 bases separating them.

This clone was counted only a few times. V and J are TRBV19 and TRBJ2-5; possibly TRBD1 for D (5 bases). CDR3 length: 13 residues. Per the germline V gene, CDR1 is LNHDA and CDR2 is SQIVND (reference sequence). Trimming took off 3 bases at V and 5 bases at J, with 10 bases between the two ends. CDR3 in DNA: TGTGCCAGTAGTATTTGGACATCCGAGACCCAGTACTTC. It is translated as CASSIWTSETQYF.

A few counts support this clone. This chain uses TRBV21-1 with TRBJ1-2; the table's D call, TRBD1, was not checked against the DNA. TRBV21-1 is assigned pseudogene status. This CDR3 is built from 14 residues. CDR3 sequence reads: CASTHGQGLYGYTF. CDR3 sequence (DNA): TGTGCCAGCACCCATGGACAGGGCCTCTATGGCTACACCTTC.

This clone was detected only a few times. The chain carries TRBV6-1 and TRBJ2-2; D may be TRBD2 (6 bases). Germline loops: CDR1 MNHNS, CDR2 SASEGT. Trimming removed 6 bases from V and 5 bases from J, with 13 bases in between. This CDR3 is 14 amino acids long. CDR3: CASSRDWSTGELFF. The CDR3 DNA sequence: TGTGCCAGCAGCCGGGACTGGAGTACCGGGGAGCTGTTTTTT.

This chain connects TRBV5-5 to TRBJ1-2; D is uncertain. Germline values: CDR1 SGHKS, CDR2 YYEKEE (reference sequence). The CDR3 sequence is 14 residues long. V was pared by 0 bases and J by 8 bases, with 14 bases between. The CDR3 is CASSLAGFLLGYTF. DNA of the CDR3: TGTGCCAGCAGCTTGGCCGGTTTCCTCTTGGGCTACACCTTC.

CDR3 sequence reads: CASSIAASGRVEQYF. In DNA form, the CDR3 reads TGTGCCAGTAGTATCGCGGCTAGCGGGAGGGTCGAGCAGTACTTC. This chain uses TRBV19 with TRBJ2-7; TRBD2 matches at 12 bases. Germline values: CDR1 LNHDA, CDR2 SQIVND (reference sequence). J was trimmed by 6 bases and V by 3 bases; bases with no gene match: 6. The CDR3 consists of 15 residues.

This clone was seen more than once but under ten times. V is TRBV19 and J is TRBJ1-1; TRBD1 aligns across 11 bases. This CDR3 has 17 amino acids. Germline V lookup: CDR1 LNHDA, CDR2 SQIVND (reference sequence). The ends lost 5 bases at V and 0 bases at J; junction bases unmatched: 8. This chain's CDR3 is CASSWDRGEAMNTEAFF. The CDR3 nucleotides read TGTGCCAGTAGTTGGGACAGGGGGGAGGCTATGAACACTGAAGCTTTCTTT.

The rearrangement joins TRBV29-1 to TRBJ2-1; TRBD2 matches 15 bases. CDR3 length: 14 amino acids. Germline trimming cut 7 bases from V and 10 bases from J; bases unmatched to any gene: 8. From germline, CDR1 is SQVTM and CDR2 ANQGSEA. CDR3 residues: CSGPPGLAGGEQFF. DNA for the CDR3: TGCAGCGGACCCCCGGGACTAGCGGGAGGAGAGCAGTTCTTC.

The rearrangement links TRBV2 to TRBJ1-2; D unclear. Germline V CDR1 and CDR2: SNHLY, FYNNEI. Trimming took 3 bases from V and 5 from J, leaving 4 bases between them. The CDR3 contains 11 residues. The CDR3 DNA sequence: TGTGCCAGCAGTGACGGGTATGGCTACACCTTC. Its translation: CASSDGYGYTF.

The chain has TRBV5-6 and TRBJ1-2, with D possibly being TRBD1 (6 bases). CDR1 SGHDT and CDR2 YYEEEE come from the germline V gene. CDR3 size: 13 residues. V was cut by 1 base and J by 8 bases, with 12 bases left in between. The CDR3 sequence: CASSLTSQGGYTF. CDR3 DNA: TGTGCCAGCAGCTTGACTTCCCAGGGGGGCTACACCTTC.

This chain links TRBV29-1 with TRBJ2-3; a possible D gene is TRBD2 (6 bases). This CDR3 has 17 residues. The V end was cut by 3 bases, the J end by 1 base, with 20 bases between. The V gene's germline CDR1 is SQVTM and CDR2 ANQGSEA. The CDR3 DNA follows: TGCAGCGTTGATAGGGACTCCTACTTGGTGGGCACAGATACGCAGTATTTT. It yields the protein CSVDRDSYLVGTDTQYF.

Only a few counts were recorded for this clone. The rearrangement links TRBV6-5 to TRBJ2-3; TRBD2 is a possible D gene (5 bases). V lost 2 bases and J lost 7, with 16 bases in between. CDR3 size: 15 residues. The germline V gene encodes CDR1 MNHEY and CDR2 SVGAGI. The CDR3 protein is CASSYDRRSGNTQYF. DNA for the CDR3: TGTGCCAGCAGTTACGACCGACGCTCGGGGAATACGCAGTATTTT.

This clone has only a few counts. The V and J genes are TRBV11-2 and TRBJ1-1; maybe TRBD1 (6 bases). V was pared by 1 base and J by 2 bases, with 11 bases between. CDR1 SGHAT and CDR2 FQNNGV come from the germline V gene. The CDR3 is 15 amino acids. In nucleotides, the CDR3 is TGTGCCAGCAGCTTAGGGTCAGGGGATAACACTGAAGCTTTCTTT. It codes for CASSLGSGDNTEAFF.